This T cell receptor beta chain was recovered during a study of cytomegalovirus exposure and HLA in healthy donors (dated by TCRdb to 2015 to 2018). General notes on the study: According to a later analysis, one platform produced both the 100 to 150 validation repertoires and the 620 or so repertoires of the first cohort. The study was designed to test whether signatures of past pathogen exposure could be identified by cataloging public T cell receptors. To predict cytomegalovirus infection status, the study combined high-throughput TCR immunosequencing, statistical association of individual TCRs with disease status, and machine learning. Along with the approximately 670-subject first cohort, a separate validation cohort of over a hundred different subjects was used.

In regard to this clone: Its antigen is currently not known. Base qualities are not recorded, but no much larger clone differs from it by a single base.

Broader findings and caveats from the paper: While some public TCRs were present in many individuals, most TCR sequences turned up only very rarely across donors. Three of the identified cytomegalovirus-associated TCR beta chains were confirmed in vitro to be specific for cytomegalovirus antigens. The authors suggested that the approach could potentially be extended to other disease states and immunological phenotypes. The study gave a list of 150 to 200 TCR beta chains associated with cytomegalovirus. Of the cluster scores, 90% to 95% were above 0 in a later analysis, which found that TCRs clustered in the first cohort also tended to co-occur in the approximately 120 validation repertoires. All 120 or so repertoires were used to score co-occurrence in the validation cohort in a later analysis, because that analysis had no HLA typing for the cohort. Cytomegalovirus status was reported to be diagnosed by the classifier with high specificity and sensitivity in both the original and validation cohorts.

CDR1 SNHLY and CDR2 FYNNEI are derived from the germline V gene. Including the terminal cysteine and phenylalanine, the CDR3 comprises 11 residues. Solely the CDR3 DNA is kept, with 33 bases framed from the first base. V and J are trimmed by 11 bases and 7 bases, and the gene matches miss 4 bases of the junction. Receptor amplification or capture employed the immunoSEQ multiplex PCR assay. The paper's processing steps were these. To diagnose cytomegalovirus status from the catalog of TCR beta chain sequences, a statistical classification framework was built. The immuneACCESS repertoire file appears here via TCRdb, limited to in-frame rearrangements. These files lack a portion of the clones; in checked studies, under half of the deficit traces to unresolved V genes, and the cause of the others is not known. For V, J and clone size, that table is used; D and trimming come from the DNA. A total of 250,000 to 300,000 clones appear in this sample, 86% of them only once. 1% of the sample is in the top ten clones.

Separate from the approximately 670-subject first cohort, the validation cohort of 120 subjects was the group to which the donors belonged. Source material: PBMCs. This receptor was taken from a woman aged 18-29 years in good health and CMV-seronegative. In this chain, TRBV2 is recombined with TRBJ2-4; 8 junctional bases match TRBD2. In nucleotides, the sequence is TGTGCCGCAGGCGGGAGGAACATTCAGTACTTC. Its protein reads: CAAGGRNIQYF.